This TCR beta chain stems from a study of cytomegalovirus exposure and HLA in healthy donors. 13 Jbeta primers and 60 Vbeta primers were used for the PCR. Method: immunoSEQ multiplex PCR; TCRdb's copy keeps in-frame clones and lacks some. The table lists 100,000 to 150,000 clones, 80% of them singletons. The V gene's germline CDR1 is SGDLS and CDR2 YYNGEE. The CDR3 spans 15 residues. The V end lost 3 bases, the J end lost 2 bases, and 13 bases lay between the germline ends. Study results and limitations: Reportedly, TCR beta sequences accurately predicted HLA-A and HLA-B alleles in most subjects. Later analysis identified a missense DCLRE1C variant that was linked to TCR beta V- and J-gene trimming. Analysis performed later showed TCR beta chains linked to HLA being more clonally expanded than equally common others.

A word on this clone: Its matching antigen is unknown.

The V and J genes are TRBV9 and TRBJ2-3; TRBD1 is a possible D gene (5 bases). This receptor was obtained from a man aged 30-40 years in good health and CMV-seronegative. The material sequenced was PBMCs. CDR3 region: CASSGGHDSTDTQYF. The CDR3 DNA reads TGTGCCAGCAGCGGAGGACACGATTCCACAGATACGCAGTATTTT.